Listed below are T cell receptor beta chains from one sample, sequenced in a study of blood T cell repertoires in COVID-19. Data came from immunoSEQ multiplex PCR; TCRdb stores just in-frame clones and leaves some out. This sample has 110,000 to 150,000 clones; over 75% occur once, and the top ten carry about 1.4%. Source material: peripheral blood. The source is a human donor in a cohort sampled during active COVID-19. Each CDR3 is given with its conserved first and last residue. The order of the fields is V gene, clone size, J gene, D gene, CDR3 protein, CDR3 DNA. D genes are given only for firm matches. The listing skips clone size in some rows; elsewhere it reads once, few, many or a size class.

TRBV21-1	NA	TRBJ1-1	NA	CASSKPGDYTEAFF	TGTGCCAGCAGCAAACCCGGGGATTACACTGAAGCTTTCTTT
TRBV18	NA	TRBJ2-1	NA	CASSLSAGTGNEQFF	TGTGCCAGCTCACTGTCCGCGGGAACGGGCAATGAGCAGTTCTTC
TRBV11-2	once	TRBJ2-2	NA	CASSPSGVTGELFF	TGTGCCAGCAGCCCCTCGGGAGTCACCGGGGAGCTGTTTTTT
TRBV14	once	TRBJ2-3	NA	CASSQGYSTQYF	TGTGCCAGCAGCCAAGGGTACAGTACGCAGTATTTT
TRBV3-1/TRBV3-2	once	TRBJ2-2	NA	CASSPPFLGGGELFF	TGTGCCAGCAGCCCCCCCTTCTTAGGCGGCGGGGAGCTGTTTTTT
TRBV2	NA	TRBJ1-2	NA	CASRGELIVGYTF	TGTGCCAGCCGGGGTGAGCTCATAGTCGGCTACACCTTC
TRBV10-3	NA	TRBJ2-7	TRBD2	CAISEPRGGRESNEQYF	TGTGCCATCAGTGAGCCTCGGGGAGGGCGGGAGTCGAACGAGCAGTACTTC
TRBV3-1/TRBV3-2	NA	TRBJ2-7	TRBD2	CASSQDRTSGRGLSYEQYF	TGTGCCAGCAGCCAAGATCGGACTAGCGGGAGGGGTCTTTCGTACGAGCAGTACTTC
TRBV19	NA	TRBJ2-3	NA	CASSMGAAPSTDTQYF	TGTGCCAGTAGTATGGGGGCTGCCCCTAGCACAGATACGCAGTATTTT
TRBV18	NA	TRBJ1-1	TRBD1	CASSQDRGRTTEAFF	TGTGCCAGCTCACAGGACAGGGGGAGGACCACTGAAGCTTTCTTT
TRBV27	NA	TRBJ2-2	TRBD2	CASKRGERTGELFF	TGTGCCAGCAAACGGGGGGAACGCACCGGGGAGCTGTTTTTT
TRBV7-6	NA	TRBJ1-1	NA	CASSLDPGDTEAFF	TGTGCCAGCAGCTTAGACCCGGGTGACACTGAAGCTTTCTTT
TRBV7-2	NA	TRBJ1-1	TRBD1	CASSRRDRGRNTEAFF	TGTGCCAGCAGCCGCCGGGACAGGGGAAGGAACACTGAAGCTTTCTTT
TRBV5-6	NA	TRBJ2-3	TRBD2	CASSLERGETQYF	TGTGCCAGCAGCTTGGAGCGGGGAGAAACGCAGTATTTT
TRBV3-1/TRBV3-2	once	TRBJ2-3	TRBD2	CASSLWTSGRRGSADTQYF	TGTGCCAGCAGCCTATGGACTAGCGGGAGACGAGGTAGCGCAGATACGCAGTATTTT
TRBV2	NA	TRBJ1-1	TRBD1	CASSVQGANTEAFF	TGTGCCAGCAGTGTCCAGGGGGCGAACACTGAAGCTTTCTTT
TRBV27	NA	TRBJ2-3	NA	CASSLLVSTDTQYF	TGTGCCAGCAGTCTACTCGTCAGCACAGATACGCAGTATTTT
TRBV7-8	NA	TRBJ2-7	TRBD2	CASRLTSGSSYEQYF	TGTGCCAGCAGGCTGACTAGCGGGAGCTCCTACGAGCAGTACTTC
TRBV29-1	NA	TRBJ2-7	TRBD1	CSVEPPGTGRQQYF	TGCAGCGTTGAACCCCCGGGGACAGGGCGTCAGCAGTACTTC
TRBV5-5	once	TRBJ1-2	NA	CASSAGGRDTYGYTF	TGTGCCAGCAGCGCCGGGGGACGGGATACCTATGGCTACACCTTC
TRBV2	NA	TRBJ1-5	NA	CASKGNGQHQPQHF	TGTGCCAGCAAAGGGAACGGACAGCACCAGCCCCAGCATTTT
TRBV28	once	TRBJ2-1	TRBD2	CASVTSGTYNEQFF	TGTGCCAGCGTAACTAGCGGGACATACAATGAGCAGTTCTTC
TRBV21-1	NA	TRBJ1-5	NA	CASSKWRRSFYSNQPQHF	TGTGCCAGCAGCAAATGGAGGCGGAGCTTCTATAGCAATCAGCCCCAGCATTTT
TRBV18	NA	TRBJ1-5	NA	CASSQNRDLQPQHF	TGTGCCAGCTCACAAAACCGGGACTTACAGCCCCAGCATTTT
TRBV18	NA	TRBJ2-3	NA	CASSSAGSATDTQYF	TGTGCCAGCTCATCGGCCGGGTCCGCCACAGATACGCAGTATTTT
TRBV7-9	NA	TRBJ1-2	NA	CASSGANYGYTF	TGTGCCAGCAGCGGGGCGAACTATGGCTACACCTTC
TRBV14	once	TRBJ2-7	TRBD2	CASSQAQLAGVSYEQYF	TGTGCCAGCAGCCAAGCCCAACTAGCGGGAGTATCCTACGAGCAGTACTTC
TRBV5-1	NA	TRBJ2-1	NA	CASSLASNEQFF	TGCGCCAGCAGCTTGGCCTCCAATGAGCAGTTCTTC
TRBV7-9	NA	TRBJ1-1	NA	CASTTEGAFRAFF	TGTGCCAGCACCACTGAGGGTGCGTTTCGAGCTTTCTTT
TRBV9	NA	TRBJ2-5	TRBD2	CASSVEASGQETQYF	TGTGCCAGCAGCGTAGAGGCTAGCGGCCAAGAGACCCAGTACTTC
TRBV9	NA	TRBJ2-7	NA	CASSTGGPSSYEQYF	TGTGCCAGCAGCACCGGGGGGCCGAGCTCCTACGAGCAGTACTTC
TRBV9	NA	TRBJ2-7	TRBD2	CASSRTSGADYEQYF	TGTGCCAGCAGCCGGACTAGCGGGGCGGACTACGAGCAGTACTTC
TRBV7-9	NA	TRBJ2-2	TRBD1	CASSQPQQQGANTGELFF	TGTGCCAGCTCCCAACCACAACAACAGGGGGCAAACACCGGGGAGCTGTTTTTT
TRBV6-5	NA	TRBJ2-7	TRBD2	CASSPGLAGVAEQYF	TGTGCCAGCAGTCCAGGACTAGCGGGAGTCGCCGAGCAGTACTTC
TRBV12-3/TRBV12-4	once	TRBJ1-2	NA	CASSLTVAGYTF	TGTGCCAGCAGTTTAACCGTGGCTGGCTACACCTTC
TRBV2	NA	TRBJ2-5	TRBD2	CASTSGSRQETQYF	TGTGCCAGCACTAGCGGGAGTAGGCAAGAGACCCAGTACTTC
TRBV2	NA	TRBJ1-5	NA	CASKAGRNQPQHF	TGTGCCAGCAAAGCAGGGAGGAATCAGCCCCAGCATTTT
TRBV14	NA	TRBJ2-2	TRBD2	CASANPGLAGDESTGELFF	TGTGCCAGCGCCAATCCGGGACTAGCGGGAGATGAGAGCACCGGGGAGCTGTTTTTT
TRBV5-1	once	TRBJ1-3	TRBD1	CASSPAPGQGSGNTIYF	TGCGCCAGCAGCCCGGCCCCGGGACAGGGGTCTGGAAACACCATATATTTT
TRBV19	NA	TRBJ2-3	TRBD2	CASTLAGTTDTQYF	TGTGCCAGTACGCTAGCGGGAACAACAGATACGCAGTATTTT
TRBV15	NA	TRBJ2-2	NA	CATSRTETDYTGELFF	TGTGCCACCAGCCGGACGGAGACAGATTACACCGGGGAGCTGTTTTTT
TRBV12-3/TRBV12-4	NA	TRBJ2-5	NA	CASSLQETQYF	TGTGCCAGCAGTTTACAGGAGACCCAGTACTTC